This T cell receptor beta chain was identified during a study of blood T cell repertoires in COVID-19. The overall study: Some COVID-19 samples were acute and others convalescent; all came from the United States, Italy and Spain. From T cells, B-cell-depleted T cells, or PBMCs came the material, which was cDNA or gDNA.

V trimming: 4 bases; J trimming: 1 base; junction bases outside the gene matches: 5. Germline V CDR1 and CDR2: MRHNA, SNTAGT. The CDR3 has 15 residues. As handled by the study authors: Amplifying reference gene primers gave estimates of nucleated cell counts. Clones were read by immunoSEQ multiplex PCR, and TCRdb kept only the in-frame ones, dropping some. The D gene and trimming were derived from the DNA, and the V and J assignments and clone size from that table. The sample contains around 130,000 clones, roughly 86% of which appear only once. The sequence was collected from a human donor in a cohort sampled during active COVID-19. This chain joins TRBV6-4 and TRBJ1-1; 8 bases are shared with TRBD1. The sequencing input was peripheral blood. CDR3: CASSASGTGNTEAFF. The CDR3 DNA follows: TGTGCCAGCAGTGCCTCCGGGACAGGGAACACTGAAGCTTTCTTT.